One and the same sample provided the 24 T cell receptor beta chains below, sequenced in a study of T-cell reconstitution after alpha-beta-depleted transplantation in children. Using unique molecular identifiers, the investigators prepared the TCRbeta library. TCRdb used MiXCR to reprocess the PCR reads, holding one entry per CDR3 protein. Of roughly 350,000 distinct CDR3 sequences in the sample, about 16% were seen once. The sequencing here drew on PBMCs, mostly from graft donor cells, taken 360 days after TCRalphabeta/CD19-depleted stem cell transplant. These receptors all come from a male patient aged 2 to 9 who had a stem cell transplant for acute lymphoblastic leukemia, so the T cells may come from the graft donor.

This clonotype was seen a few times. The chain is built from TRBV5-1 and TRBJ2-3; 12 nucleotides match TRBD2. Germline lookup yields CDR1 SGHRS and CDR2 YFSETQ. V gave up 0 bases and J gave up 11 bases; unmatched junction bases: 13. This CDR3 comprises 17 residues. In DNA, the CDR3 is TGCGCCAGCAGCTTGGTGACTAGCGGGAGACCTGCTTGGGGGCAGTATTTT. It yields the protein CASSLVTSGRPAWGQYF.

This clonotype was seen once. The rearrangement links TRBV27 to TRBJ2-7; TRBD1 matches 9 bases. The CDR3 extends over 17 amino acids. Germline V gene lookup returns CDR1 MNHEY and CDR2 SMNVEV (reference sequence). Trimming cost V 2 bases and J 1 base; bases outside gene matches: 9. The CDR3 nucleotides read TGTGCCAGCAGTTTAAGCTTCGCGGGGACAGGGTCCTACGAGCAGTACTTC. Amino acid sequence: CASSLSFAGTGSYEQYF.

This clonotype has only a few counts. The V call is TRBV3-1, the J call TRBJ2-2; D is possibly TRBD1 or TRBD2 (5 bases each). In germline, CDR1 is LGHDT, CDR2 YNNKEL (reference sequence). The CDR3 loop spans 19 amino acids. Trimming removed 1 base from V and 3 bases from J, with 21 bases in between. The CDR3 sequence: CASSQVGVDGLLHTGELFF. As DNA, the CDR3 is TGTGCCAGCAGCCAAGTGGGGGTTGATGGTTTGTTGCACACCGGGGAGCTGTTTTTT.

This clonotype turned up a few times. The chain recombines TRBV12-3 or TRBV12-4 with TRBJ2-3; TRBD2 matches 12 bases. CDR3 size: 16 residues. V lost 5 bases to trimming and J lost 3 bases; unmatched junction nucleotides: 6. The CDR3 is CASSPKTSGSTDTQYF. DNA for the CDR3: TGTGCCAGCAGTCCAAAGACTAGCGGGAGTACAGATACGCAGTATTTT.

Ten or more counts support this clonotype. The chain carries TRBV12-3 or TRBV12-4 and TRBJ2-6, with D unresolved. V gave up 6 bases and J gave up 2 bases, with 11 bases separating them. This CDR3 is built from 15 residues. The CDR3 sequence is CASSPPDTGANVLTF. The CDR3 DNA sequence: TGTGCCAGCAGCCCGCCCGACACTGGGGCCAACGTCCTGACTTTC.

The V gene is TRBV16, the J gene TRBJ1-5, with a tentative D call TRBD1 (5 bases). This CDR3 spans 16 amino acids. The ends were cut back, 4 bases at V and 2 bases at J, with 15 bases in the middle. Germline CDR1 KGHSY, CDR2 FQNENV. The chain's CDR3 is CASSPASGTGNQPQHF. The DNA of the CDR3 is TGTGCCAGCAGCCCTGCCTCAGGGACTGGCAATCAGCCCCAGCATTTT.

The rearrangement links TRBV19 to TRBJ2-2; D is perhaps TRBD1 or TRBD2 (5 bases each). V lost 9 bases and J 8 bases, leaving 22 bases between the germline ends. Germline CDR1 and CDR2: LNHDA and SQIVND (reference sequence). The length of the CDR3 is 15 residues. This CDR3 reads CASNPPGTPKGELFF. The DNA for the CDR3 is TGTGCCAGCAATCCTCCCGGGACGCCCAAAGGGGAGCTGTTTTTT.

This clonotype was seen more than once but under ten times. The J gene is TRBJ2-3, the V gene TRBV6-5; D perhaps matches TRBD2 (6 bases). Trimming took 3 bases from V and 4 from J, leaving 14 bases between them. CDR1 MNHEY and CDR2 SVGAGI come from the germline V gene. The CDR3 totals 15 residues. The CDR3 sequence is CASSYLFPGADTQYF. The CDR3 DNA is TGTGCCAGCAGTTATCTCTTCCCGGGGGCAGATACGCAGTATTTT.

The chain recombines TRBV9 with TRBJ2-2; 7 positions agree with TRBD1. CDR1 and CDR2 (germline): SGDLS, YYNGEE. The CDR3 spans 15 residues. The V gene end was trimmed by 4 bases and the J gene end by 0 bases; junction bases not matched to a gene: 3. CDR3 bases: TGTGCCAGCAGCCCTACAGGGGCGAACACCGGGGAGCTGTTTTTT. It codes for CASSPTGANTGELFF.

The CDR3 DNA is TGCGCCAGCAGCAGACGGGAGCTAGTCTACAATGAGCAGTTCTTC. Its protein is CASSRRELVYNEQFF. This chain uses TRBV4-3 with TRBJ2-1, with D possibly TRBD2 on 6 matching bases. CDR1 and CDR2 (germline): LGHNA, YSLEER. V lost 5 bases and J 3 bases, leaving 14 bases between the germline ends. CDR3 length: 15 residues.

This clonotype was found a few times. The rearrangement links TRBV18 to TRBJ2-7, with a possible D match to TRBD1 (5 bases). Deletions cut 2 bases from V and 2 bases from J, with 13 bases between. Germline CDR1 KGHSH, CDR2 LQKENI. This CDR3 spans 15 amino acids. CDR3 residues: CASSPRSQGTYEQYF. The CDR3 DNA follows: TGTGCCAGCTCACCAAGGTCGCAGGGTACCTACGAGCAGTACTTC.

This clonotype was seen a few times. The chain is built from TRBV20-1 and TRBJ2-5, with TRBD1 matching 7 bases. The CDR3 contains 15 residues. J gave up 0 bases and V 4 bases, and 8 bases lay outside the gene matches. Per germline, CDR1 DFQATT and CDR2 SNEGSKA (reference sequence). In DNA form, the CDR3 reads TGCAGTGCTAAGGGGGCGACAGAGTACCAAGAGACCCAGTACTTC. It specifies CSAKGATEYQETQYF.

The rearrangement links TRBV28 to TRBJ1-2; 7 bases are a match to TRBD1. The junction had 10 bases not matched to a gene; V was cut back by 8 bases and J by 1 base. Germline-derived CDR1 and CDR2 are MDHEN and SYDVKM. The CDR3 runs to 15 residues. CDR3 sequence reads: CASRMGQQSNYGYTF. CDR3 DNA: TGTGCCAGCCGAATGGGACAGCAAAGTAACTATGGCTACACCTTC.

In its sample, this clonotype was seen a few times. This chain connects TRBV5-1 to TRBJ2-7; TRBD2 is a possible D gene (6 bases). The germline V gene encodes CDR1 SGHRS and CDR2 YFSETQ. The CDR3 consists of 14 residues. V lost 7 bases to trimming and J lost 2 bases, with 16 bases between them. DNA of the CDR3: TGCGCCAGCTATACCGGGGGTACAACCTACGAGCAGTACTTC. It yields the protein CASYTGGTTYEQYF.

This clonotype was found many times. This chain connects TRBV4-3 to TRBJ2-4; TRBD1 is a possible D gene (5 bases). The CDR3 sequence is 17 residues long. Trimming shortened V by 0 bases and J by 0 bases, and 12 bases separated the two germline ends. Germline V gene sequence: CDR1 LGHNA, CDR2 YSLEER. The CDR3 bases are TGCGCCAGCAGCCAAGATACGACAGATTCAGCCAAAAACATTCAGTACTTC. Encoded protein: CASSQDTTDSAKNIQYF.

This chain joins TRBV7-8 and TRBJ2-1, with D maybe TRBD1 (6 bases). In germline, CDR1 is SGHVS, CDR2 FQNEAQ. The CDR3 consists of 15 residues. V was shortened by 5 bases and J by 5 bases, with 16 bases between the two germline ends. CDR3 DNA: TGTGCCAGCAGCCAAGGACGGACAGTGCACAATGAGCAGTTCTTC. It yields the protein CASSQGRTVHNEQFF.

The J gene is TRBJ1-2, the V gene TRBV4-1; D unresolved. CDR3 size: 14 residues. Trimming removed 4 bases from V and 8 bases from J, with 17 bases in between. CDR1 MGHRA and CDR2 YSYEKL come from the germline V gene. CDR3: CASSPLVVMGGYTF. The CDR3, as DNA: TGCGCCAGCAGCCCCTTGGTGGTGATGGGAGGCTACACCTTC.

The rearrangement uses TRBV3-1 and TRBJ2-3; the D gene is possibly TRBD2 (6 bases). The CDR3 length is 14 residues. Trimming took 3 bases from V and 3 from J, leaving 10 bases between them. Germline lookup yields CDR1 LGHDT and CDR2 YNNKEL (reference sequence). This chain's CDR3 is CASSHPGRTDTQYF. The CDR3 DNA reads TGTGCCAGCAGCCATCCAGGGAGGACAGATACGCAGTATTTT.

This clonotype was counted at least ten times. The chain joins TRBV9 to TRBJ1-1, with a tentative D call TRBD1 (5 bases). V lost 2 bases, J lost 0 bases, and 14 bases lay in between. Germline V CDR1 and CDR2: SGDLS, YYNGEE. CDR3 length: 16 amino acids. CDR3 protein: CASSVQPGRLNTEAFF. CDR3 sequence (DNA): TGTGCCAGCAGCGTCCAACCGGGACGCCTGAACACTGAAGCTTTCTTT.

This clonotype was seen ten or more times. In DNA form, the CDR3 reads TGTGCCAGCACCCCTTGGACAGGGCCTTACGAGCAGTACTTC. Its translation is CASTPWTGPYEQYF. This chain uses TRBV6-5 with TRBJ2-7, with 8 nucleotides matching TRBD1. The junction had 9 bases not matched to a gene; V was cut back by 7 bases and J by 4 bases. The V gene's germline CDR1 is MNHEY and CDR2 SVGAGI. The CDR3 spans 14 residues.

In this sample, this clonotype turned up a few times. The V and J genes are TRBV7-2 and TRBJ2-7; possible D gene TRBD2, 5 bases. This CDR3 region has 15 residues. V was shortened by 5 bases and J by 3 bases, with 17 bases between the two germline ends. The germline V gene has CDR1 SGHTA and CDR2 FQGNSA. The CDR3 protein is CASSRTANRGYEQYF. CDR3 bases: TGTGCCAGCAGCCGTACTGCTAACCGGGGCTACGAGCAGTACTTC.

This clonotype came up a few times. The rearrangement uses TRBV11-2 and TRBJ2-2; the match to TRBD2 covers 7 bases. This CDR3 is 18 amino acids long. From germline, CDR1 is SGHAT and CDR2 FQNNGV. V shed 5 bases, J shed 0 bases, and the junction held 12 bases outside the gene matches. CDR3 DNA sequence: TGTGCCAGCAGCCCTAGCCGGGAGACTAGCTCGAACACCGGGGAGCTGTTTTTT. Protein sequence: CASSPSRETSSNTGELFF.

This clonotype was observed a handful of times. The chain combines TRBV20-1 with TRBJ2-1; 13 positions agree with TRBD2. V lost 3 bases, J lost 5 bases, and 13 bases stayed unmatched. Germline V lookup: CDR1 DFQATT, CDR2 SNEGSKA (reference sequence). The CDR3 is 18 amino acids. The CDR3 reads CSASNVLLAGGGDNEQFF. As DNA, the CDR3 is TGCAGTGCTAGTAACGTCCTACTAGCGGGAGGGGGGGACAATGAGCAGTTCTTC.

The sample holds a few counts of this clonotype. The gene calls are TRBV6-2 or TRBV6-3 and TRBJ1-6, with 11 bases identical to TRBD1. Per germline, CDR1 MNHEY and CDR2 SVGEGT. V lost 5 bases and J lost 10; bases outside the gene matches: 16. The CDR3 is 18 residues long. Written as DNA, the CDR3 is TGTGCCAGCAGTCCGTACCCGGGACAGGGGGTCGTCGGGTCACCCCTCCACTTT. Translation gives CASSPYPGQGVVGSPLHF.